This T cell receptor (beta chain) is from a study of T cells in Graves' hyperthyroidism and ophthalmopathy. There are a few counts of this clonotype. Its antigen is unknown. No conserved phenylalanine or tryptophan is present at the end of the CDR3, so a read error is the likely explanation. Study-wide points: Classification by a 13 V-J model distinguished ophthalmopathy from stable hyperthyroidism.

This CDR3 comprises 15 residues. CDR1 is SEHNR, CDR2 FQNEAQ, per germline (reference sequence). The germline V and J ends were trimmed by 3 bases and 3 bases, with 14 bases remaining between them. Amplified regions were TCR beta CDR3 sequences from RNA transcripts. The HTBI primer set was used in a first-round RT-PCR of the TCR CDR3. MiXCR, run by TCRdb on the multiplex PCR reads, gives a single entry per CDR3 protein. In the table there are more than 300,000 distinct CDR3 sequences, roughly 20% of which are singletons. Thyroid ultrasound and orbital computed tomography, with clinical symptoms and serum thyroxine and TRAb, informed diagnoses.

The TCR was taken from a man between 18 and 29 years old with Graves' ophthalmopathy. The sample taken for sequencing was blood. V gene TRBV7-9 combines with J gene TRBJ1-1, with D possibly TRBD1 on 5 matching bases. The CDR3 sequence: CASSFMSGGDTEAFL. CDR3 DNA sequence: TGTGCCAGCAGCTTCATGTCGGGGGGGGACACTGAAGCTTTCCTT.